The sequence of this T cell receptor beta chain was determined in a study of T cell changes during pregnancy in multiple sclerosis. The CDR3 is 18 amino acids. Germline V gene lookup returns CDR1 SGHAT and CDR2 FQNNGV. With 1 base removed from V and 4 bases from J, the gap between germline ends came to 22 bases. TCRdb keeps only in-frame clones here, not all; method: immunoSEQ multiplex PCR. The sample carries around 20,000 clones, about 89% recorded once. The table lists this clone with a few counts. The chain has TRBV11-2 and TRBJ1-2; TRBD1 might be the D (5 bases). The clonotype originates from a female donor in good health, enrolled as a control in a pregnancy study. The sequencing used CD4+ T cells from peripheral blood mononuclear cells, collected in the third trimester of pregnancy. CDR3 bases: TGTGCCAGCAGCTTAGTAAGGGGCCAGGCTAGGGGCGGCTATGGCTACACCTTC. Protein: CASSLVRGQARGGYGYTF.